The 8 T cell receptor beta chains reported below all come from one sample, sequenced in a study of shared clonotypes between healthy human individuals. Libraries were prepared by immunoSEQ multiplex PCR; TCRdb keeps only in-frame clonotypes and omits some of them. This table has approximately 620,000 clones, around 97% appearing once. Material: naive CD4+ T cells sorted from blood. Subset denoted: CD45RA+ positively selected. Source of these receptors: a woman aged 30 to 39 in good health.

The V gene is TRBV7-9, the J gene TRBJ2-7, with D unresolved. The germline V gene encodes CDR1 SEHNR and CDR2 FQNEAQ (reference sequence). The CDR3 is made up of 13 amino acids. V was shortened by 1 base and J by 6 bases, with 10 bases between the two germline ends. CDR3 loop: CASSLERQAEQYF. For the CDR3, the DNA is TGTGCCAGCAGCTTAGAGAGGCAGGCCGAGCAGTACTTC.

J is TRBJ1-5 and V is TRBV7-2, with D possibly matching TRBD1 (5 bases). This CDR3 is built from 16 residues. Germline CDR1 reads SGHTA; CDR2 reads FQGNSA. V was clipped by 1 base and J by 2 bases, with 12 bases between them. The CDR3 nucleotides read TGTGCCAGCAGCTTAGAACCAGGGAGGCGCAATCAGCCCCAGCATTTT. Its translation is CASSLEPGRRNQPQHF. Complete variable domain (other parts from reference TRBV7-2 and TRBJ1-5): GAGVSQSPSNKVTEKGKDVELRCDPISGHTALYWYRQSLGQGLEFLIYFQGNSAPDKSGLPSDRFSAERTGGSVSTLTIQRTQQEDSAVYLCASSLEPGRRNQPQHFGDGTRLSIL.

The chain recombines TRBV15 with TRBJ1-1; TRBD1 matches 7 bases. The J segment lost 5 bases and the V segment lost 3 bases, leaving 6 bases of the junction unmatched. The germline gives CDR1 LNHNV, CDR2 YYDKDF (reference sequence). The CDR3 has 14 amino acids. The CDR3, as DNA: TGTGCCACCAGCAGCATACAGGGGAGGACTGAAGCTTTCTTT. This translates into CATSSIQGRTEAFF.

The gene calls are TRBV5-6 and TRBJ2-7; the D gene is possibly TRBD2 (6 bases). The CDR3 totals 16 residues. V lost 2 bases to trimming and J lost 2 bases, with 17 bases between them. CDR1 SGHDT and CDR2 YYEEEE come from the germline V gene. CDR3 region: CASSFRLGGTTYEQYF. Written as DNA, the CDR3 is TGTGCCAGCAGCTTCCGTCTGGGAGGAACCACCTACGAGCAGTACTTC.

The chain uses TRBV30 and TRBJ2-3, with D perhaps matching TRBD1 (5 bases). Germline V lookup: CDR1 GTSNPN, CDR2 SVGIG (reference sequence). Trimming cost V 5 bases and J 4 bases, with 19 bases left between them. This CDR3 region has 15 residues. The chain's CDR3 is CAWGGGQAGADTQYF. Here the CDR3 DNA reads TGTGCCTGGGGTGGCGGACAAGCAGGAGCAGATACGCAGTATTTT.

The J gene is TRBJ2-7, the V gene TRBV5-1; 7 bases are shared with TRBD1. This CDR3 comprises 15 residues. The germline V gene has CDR1 SGHRS and CDR2 YFSETQ. Trimming at V came to 0 bases and at J to 5 bases, leaving 8 bases not matched to a gene. The CDR3 DNA follows: TGCGCCAGCAGCTTGGCCCCGACAGGGCAGGACGAGCAGTACTTC. As protein: CASSLAPTGQDEQYF.

This rearrangement joins TRBV5-1 to TRBJ2-7; D unclear. The ends were cut back, 0 bases at V and 0 bases at J, with 10 bases in the middle. The germline gives CDR1 SGHRS, CDR2 YFSETQ. The CDR3 contains 15 residues. CDR3 sequence reads: CASSLEQRSSYEQYF. CDR3 coding DNA: TGCGCCAGCAGCTTGGAACAGAGGAGCTCCTACGAGCAGTACTTC. The full variable domain, with the rest looked up from reference TRBV5-1 and TRBJ2-7, is KAGVTQTPRYLIKTRGQQVTLSCSPISGHRSVSWYQQTPGQGLQFLFEYFSETQRNKGNFPGRFSGRQFSNSRSEMNVSTLELGDSALYLCASSLEQRSSYEQYFGPGTRLTVT.

This clone has a single count. The rearrangement uses TRBV11-3 and TRBJ1-1, with TRBD1 matching 8 bases. Germline V gene sequence: CDR1 SGHNT, CDR2 YENEEA. Unmatched junction bases numbered 6, after V lost 5 bases and J lost 1 base. The CDR3 is 15 residues long. The CDR3 DNA is TGTGCCAGCAGCCCAGGGGGGACAGGGAACACTGAAGCTTTCTTT. Its protein is CASSPGGTGNTEAFF.